This is a list of T cell receptor beta chains from one sample in a study of T cell changes during pregnancy in multiple sclerosis. Generated by immunoSEQ multiplex PCR, the TCRdb table keeps only in-frame clones and is missing some. The repertoire holds fewer than 35,000 clones, roughly 90% seen once, with 0.44% in the top ten. The sequenced sample was CD4+ T cells from peripheral blood mononuclear cells, obtained in the second trimester of pregnancy. The origin of the receptors is a female donor in good health, enrolled as a control in a pregnancy study. The CDR3 runs from the conserved cysteine through the conserved F or W. Each record gives: V gene, CDR3 protein.

TRBV5-1,CASSSVGGGSPPYHEQYF
TRBV19,CASVGRRDSNQPQHF
TRBV27,CASSLGTGSNYGYTF
TRBV7-7,CASSLGPGTDTQYF
TRBV14,CASSQDLGGRYLDTEAFF
TRBV4-1,CASSQVIAGARYEQYF
TRBV6-5,CASSLSGGIQYF
TRBV5-1,CASSSIGRYNEQFF
TRBV19,CASSTLANYGYTF
TRBV19,CASSMGQVSYEQYF
TRBV19,CASSIGGASGRWYNEQFF
TRBV7-8,CASSRRTGTYEQYF
TRBV27,CASSLNRGYDEQYF
TRBV6-6,CASRDGSGYTF
TRBV19,CASSRHSQGDGEKLFF
TRBV19,CASGLAGGFVAGELFF
TRBV9,CASSVGEGGDSYNEQFF
TRBV5-1,CASSLGLAGNTDTQYF
TRBV15,CATSRDPNEKLFF
TRBV27,CASRLGYSYEQYF
TRBV23-1,CASSQFWAGGKDTGELFF
TRBV7-2,CASTFKEGTGEAFF
TRBV12-5,CASGLVSGTSGASGERSGELFF
TRBV19,CASSSILAEAYNEQFF
TRBV6-5,CASSLSGNSNQPQHF
TRBV7-2,CASSLGRAYEQYF
TRBV5-1,CASTLAGQNTEAFF
TRBV5-5,CASSLVGGGQAYGYTF
TRBV9,CASSVGAGGLYNEQFF
TRBV11-2,CASSLGGSEKLFF
TRBV6-5,CASSYDRDYGYTF
TRBV7-6,CASSKTSESSYNEQFF
TRBV7-8,CASSPGQGVDEQYF
TRBV11-2,CASSSPPAGTNEQYF
TRBV4-3,CASSQGGTGTGYTF
TRBV9,CASSGKAAANTEAFF
TRBV19,CASSITGAPETQYF
TRBV19,CASRSSGGAGETQYF
TRBV18,CASSQQGAGYNSPLHF
TRBV7-9,CASSPGEGRSSREQYF
TRBV19,CASSIGPGGVYGYTF
TRBV5-1,CASMKGGTHHEQYF
TRBV5-6,CASSLAYRVNTEAFF
TRBV11-3,CASSYKTGGREQFF
TRBV5-5,CASQSGLAGVGEQFF
TRBV4-3,CASSQDRAGLLETQYF
TRBV13,CASSLRGSGANVLTF
TRBV29-1,CSVSPQTDTQYF
TRBV27,CASSSWDSEGYTF